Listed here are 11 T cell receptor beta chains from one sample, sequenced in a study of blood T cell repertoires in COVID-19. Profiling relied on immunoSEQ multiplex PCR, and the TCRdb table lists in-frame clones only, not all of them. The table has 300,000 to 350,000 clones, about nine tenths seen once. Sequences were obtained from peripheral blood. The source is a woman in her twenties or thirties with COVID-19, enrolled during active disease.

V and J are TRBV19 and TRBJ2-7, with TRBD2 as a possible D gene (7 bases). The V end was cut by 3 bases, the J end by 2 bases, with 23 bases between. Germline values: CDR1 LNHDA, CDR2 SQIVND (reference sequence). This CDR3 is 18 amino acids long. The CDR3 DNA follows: TGTGCCAGTAGTATGGGACACCCCGGCCTAGCGGACCCCTACGAGCAGTACTTC. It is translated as CASSMGHPGLADPYEQYF.

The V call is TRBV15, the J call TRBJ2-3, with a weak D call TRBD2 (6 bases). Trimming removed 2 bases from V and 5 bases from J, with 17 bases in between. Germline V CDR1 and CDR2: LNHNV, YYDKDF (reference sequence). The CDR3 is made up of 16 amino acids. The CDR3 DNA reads TGTGCCACCAGCAGACGTTCGGGAGTCGGGCAAGATACGCAGTATTTT. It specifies CATSRRSGVGQDTQYF.

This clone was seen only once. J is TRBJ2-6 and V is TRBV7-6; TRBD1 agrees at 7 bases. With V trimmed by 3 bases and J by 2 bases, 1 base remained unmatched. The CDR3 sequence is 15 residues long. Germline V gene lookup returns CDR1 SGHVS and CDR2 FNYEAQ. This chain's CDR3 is CASSLTGTGANVLTF. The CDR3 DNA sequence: TGTGCCAGCAGCTTGACAGGGACTGGGGCCAACGTCCTGACTTTC.

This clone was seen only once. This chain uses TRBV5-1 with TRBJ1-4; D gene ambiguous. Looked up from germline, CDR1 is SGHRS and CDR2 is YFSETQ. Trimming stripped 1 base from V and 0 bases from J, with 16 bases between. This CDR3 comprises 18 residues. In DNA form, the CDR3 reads TGCGCCAGCAGCTTGAACGGGTTCTCGGCCGCAACTAATGAAAAACTGTTTTTT. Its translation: CASSLNGFSAATNEKLFF.

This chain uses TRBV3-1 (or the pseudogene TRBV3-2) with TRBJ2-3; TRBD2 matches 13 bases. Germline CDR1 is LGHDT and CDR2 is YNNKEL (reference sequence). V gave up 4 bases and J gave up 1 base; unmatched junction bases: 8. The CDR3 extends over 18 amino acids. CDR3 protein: CASSPRGLAGLGTDTQYF. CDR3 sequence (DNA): TGTGCCAGCAGCCCTCGGGGACTAGCGGGGCTCGGCACAGATACGCAGTATTTT.

CDR3: CASSESQGSVGSQHF. For the CDR3, the DNA is TGTGCCAGCAGTGAATCCCAGGGGTCGGTGGGGTCCCAGCATTTT. This chain connects TRBV2 to TRBJ1-5; TRBD1 is a possible D gene (6 bases). V shed 2 bases and J shed 11 bases, with 19 bases lying between them. The germline CDR1 and CDR2 sequences are SNHLY and FYNNEI. This CDR3 spans 15 amino acids.

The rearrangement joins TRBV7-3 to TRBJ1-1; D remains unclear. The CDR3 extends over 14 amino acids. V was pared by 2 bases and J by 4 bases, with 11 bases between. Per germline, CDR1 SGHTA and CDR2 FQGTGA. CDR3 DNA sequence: TGTGCCAGCAGCTTATACGAAGGGAGCACTGAAGCTTTCTTT. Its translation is CASSLYEGSTEAFF.

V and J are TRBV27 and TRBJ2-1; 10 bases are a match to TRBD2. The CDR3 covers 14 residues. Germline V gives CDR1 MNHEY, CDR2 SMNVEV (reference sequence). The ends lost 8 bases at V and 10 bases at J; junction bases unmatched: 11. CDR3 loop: CASGDLAGVGEQFF. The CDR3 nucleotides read TGTGCCAGCGGAGACCTAGCGGGAGTGGGGGAGCAGTTCTTC.

CDR3 loop: CASSQDGGTTNTGELFF. CDR3 nucleotides: TGTGCCAGCAGCCAAGACGGCGGGACTACTAACACCGGGGAGCTGTTTTTT. The chain couples TRBV3-1 (or the pseudogene TRBV3-2) to TRBJ2-2; 7 positions match TRBD2. The CDR3 is 17 residues long. V shed 0 bases, J shed 2 bases, and the junction held 6 bases outside the gene matches. Germline V gene sequence: CDR1 LGHDT, CDR2 YNNKEL (reference sequence).

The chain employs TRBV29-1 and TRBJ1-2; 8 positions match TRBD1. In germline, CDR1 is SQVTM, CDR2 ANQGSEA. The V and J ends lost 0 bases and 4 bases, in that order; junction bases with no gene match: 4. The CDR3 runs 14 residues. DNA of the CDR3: TGCAGCGTTGAAGATATCGACAGGGGCTATGGCTACACCTTC. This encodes CSVEDIDRGYGYTF.

DNA of the CDR3: TGTGCCAGCAGTGAGGAGGGGAACACTGAAGCTTTCTTT. Translating gives CASSEEGNTEAFF. The rearrangement uses TRBV6-1 and TRBJ1-1; D is uncertain. Germline V gene data show CDR1 as MNHNS and CDR2 as SASEGT. There are 13 residues in the CDR3. The V gene lost 3 bases and the J gene lost 1 base, with 6 bases spanning the gap.